The rows below give T cell receptor beta chains drawn from one sample of a study of blood T cell repertoires in COVID-19. Here immunoSEQ multiplex PCR was the method, and the copy in TCRdb shows in-frame clones only, minus some. Altogether hundreds of thousands of clones are present, around 79% being singletons, with the ten largest covering 3% to 3.5%. The sequencing sample was made of peripheral blood. Receptors were obtained from a woman of 80 years or more with acute or convalescent COVID-19. The CDR3 runs from the conserved cysteine through the conserved F or W. Each record gives: V gene, D gene, J gene, clone size, CDR3 protein, CDR3 DNA. A D gene is named only where the DNA matches it firmly. Some rows have no size entry. The others give once, few or many, or a class for an expanded clone.

V: TRBV5-1; D: .; J: TRBJ1-2; size: few; CDR3: CASTGGRGLYGYTF; DNA: TGCGCCAGCACCGGAGGCAGGGGATTGTATGGCTACACCTTC
V: TRBV20-1; D: .; J: TRBJ1-4; size: .; CDR3: CSAMEGEKLFF; DNA: TGCAGTGCTATGGAGGGGGAAAAACTGTTTTTT
V: TRBV4-1; D: TRBD2; J: TRBJ2-2; size: .; CDR3: CASSPGLAGGAGELFF; DNA: TGCGCCAGCAGCCCGGGTTTGGCGGGAGGGGCCGGGGAGCTGTTTTTT
V: TRBV28; D: .; J: TRBJ2-3; size: .; CDR3: CASSPGVFDTQYF; DNA: TGTGCCAGCAGCCCGGGGGTGTTCGATACGCAGTATTTT
V: TRBV6-5; D: .; J: TRBJ2-1; size: .; CDR3: CASSNPSSYNEQFF; DNA: TGTGCCAGCAGTAACCCGAGCTCCTACAATGAGCAGTTCTTC
V: TRBV3-1/TRBV3-2; D: .; J: TRBJ2-5; size: .; CDR3: CASSPHFLTVQETQYF; DNA: TGTGCCAGCAGCCCCCATTTCCTGACAGTACAAGAGACCCAGTACTTC
V: TRBV19; D: .; J: TRBJ1-1; size: .; CDR3: CASSIGGQGGVAFF; DNA: TGTGCCAGTAGTATCGGTGGGCAGGGTGGGGTAGCTTTCTTT
V: TRBV6-1; D: .; J: TRBJ1-5; size: .; CDR3: CASSEVLNLSNQPQHF; DNA: TGTGCCAGCAGTGAAGTTCTAAACCTTAGCAATCAGCCCCAGCATTTT
V: TRBV3-1/TRBV3-2; D: .; J: TRBJ2-1; size: .; CDR3: CASSHGQLWTQFF; DNA: TGTGCCAGCAGCCACGGACAGTTATGGACGCAGTTCTTC
V: TRBV10-2; D: TRBD2; J: TRBJ2-3; size: .; CDR3: CACWPGRVPDTQYF; DNA: TGCGCCTGCTGGCCCGGGAGGGTTCCAGATACGCAGTATTTT
V: TRBV7-8; D: TRBD2; J: TRBJ2-1; size: .; CDR3: CASTTPGLGVNEQFF; DNA: TGTGCCAGCACCACACCGGGACTAGGGGTGAATGAGCAGTTCTTC
V: TRBV25-1; D: .; J: TRBJ1-2; size: .; CDR3: CASSDPWTGYGYTF; DNA: TGTGCCAGCAGTGATCCCTGGACGGGGTACGGCTACACCTTC
V: TRBV19; D: TRBD1; J: TRBJ2-2; size: .; CDR3: CASSPRTGTNTGELFF; DNA: TGTGCCAGTAGTCCAAGGACAGGCACGAACACCGGGGAGCTGTTTTTT
V: TRBV5-1; D: TRBD2; J: TRBJ2-3; size: .; CDR3: CASSLDSGGTDTQYF; DNA: TGCGCCAGCAGCTTGGATAGCGGGGGCACAGATACGCAGTATTTT
V: TRBV5-4; D: .; J: TRBJ1-1; size: .; CDR3: CASSSGETNTEAFF; DNA: TGTGCCAGCAGCAGTGGAGAAACGAACACTGAAGCTTTCTTT
V: TRBV7-9; D: TRBD2; J: TRBJ2-3; size: .; CDR3: CASSLGLAGVKGTDTQYF; DNA: TGTGCCAGCAGCTTGGGACTAGCGGGAGTCAAGGGCACAGATACGCAGTATTTT
V: TRBV5-1; D: .; J: TRBJ1-2; size: .; CDR3: CASSLVTGEPNYGYTF; DNA: TGCGCCAGCAGCTTGGTAACAGGAGAACCTAACTATGGCTACACCTTC
V: TRBV6-2/TRBV6-3; D: TRBD2; J: TRBJ2-1; size: few; CDR3: CASSTPLRGGAGYNEQFF; DNA: TGTGCCAGCAGTACTCCGCTTCGCGGGGGGGCGGGCTACAATGAGCAGTTCTTC
V: TRBV18; D: TRBD1; J: TRBJ1-2; size: .; CDR3: CASSTGVLNNYGYTF; DNA: TGTGCCAGCTCAACAGGGGTTCTCAATAACTATGGCTACACCTTC
V: TRBV19; D: TRBD1; J: TRBJ1-3; size: .; CDR3: CASGQGLRNTIYF; DNA: TGTGCCAGTGGACAGGGTTTGAGAAACACCATATATTTT
V: TRBV5-5; D: TRBD2; J: TRBJ2-3; size: .; CDR3: CASSLDGAGLGFTDTQYF; DNA: TGTGCCAGCAGCTTGGATGGAGCGGGACTAGGATTTACAGATACGCAGTATTTT
V: TRBV25-1; D: TRBD1; J: TRBJ2-1; size: .; CDR3: CASTPSYRGNEQFF; DNA: TGTGCCAGCACCCCAAGCTACAGGGGCAATGAGCAGTTCTTC
V: TRBV5-6; D: .; J: TRBJ1-3; size: once; CDR3: CASSLVGGSSGNTIYF; DNA: TGTGCCAGCAGCTTGGTTGGGGGGAGCTCTGGAAACACCATATATTTT
V: TRBV28; D: TRBD1; J: TRBJ2-3; size: .; CDR3: CASRRQGGTDTQYF; DNA: TGTGCCAGCAGGAGACAGGGGGGCACAGATACGCAGTATTTT
V: TRBV5-5; D: TRBD1; J: TRBJ1-2; size: .; CDR3: CASRPQGQGGGYTF; DNA: TGTGCCAGCCGCCCGCAGGGGCAGGGGGGTGGCTACACCTTC
V: TRBV21-1; D: .; J: TRBJ1-3; size: .; CDR3: CASSPGEELAGNTIYF; DNA: TGTGCCAGCAGCCCGGGGGAGGAATTGGCTGGAAACACCATATATTTT
V: TRBV5-1; D: .; J: TRBJ2-3; size: .; CDR3: CASSSTLTFGGDTQYF; DNA: TGCGCCAGCAGCTCCACCTTAACGTTCGGAGGGGATACGCAGTATTTT
V: TRBV11-2; D: .; J: TRBJ2-1; size: once; CDR3: CASSLLGAQFF; DNA: TGTGCCAGCAGCTTGCTGGGGGCGCAGTTCTTC
V: TRBV5-1; D: .; J: TRBJ2-2; size: .; CDR3: CASSPPGLYTGELFF; DNA: TGCGCCAGCAGCCCGCCGGGACTCTACACCGGGGAGCTGTTTTTT
V: TRBV30; D: TRBD2; J: TRBJ2-1; size: .; CDR3: CAWSRGLAGVTHEQFF; DNA: TGTGCCTGGAGTAGGGGCCTAGCGGGAGTTACCCATGAGCAGTTCTTC
V: TRBV15; D: TRBD2; J: TRBJ2-1; size: few; CDR3: CATSRDGASGHNEQFF; DNA: TGTGCCACCAGCAGAGATGGGGCTAGCGGGCACAATGAGCAGTTCTTC
V: TRBV5-1; D: .; J: TRBJ1-2; size: few; CDR3: CASSLGLTGDSGYTF; DNA: TGCGCCAGCAGCTTGGGCTTGACAGGAGACAGTGGCTACACCTTC
V: TRBV15; D: .; J: TRBJ1-5; size: once; CDR3: CATSTSPQPQHF; DNA: TGTGCCACCAGCACTTCCCCTCAGCCCCAGCATTTT
V: TRBV11-2; D: .; J: TRBJ1-6; size: once; CDR3: CASSPEGGNSPLHF; DNA: TGTGCCAGCAGCCCCGAGGGAGGGAATTCACCCCTCCACTTT
V: TRBV18; D: TRBD1; J: TRBJ1-6; size: .; CDR3: CASSPREGQGRSPLHF; DNA: TGTGCCAGCTCACCACGTGAAGGACAGGGAAGGTCACCCCTCCACTTT
V: TRBV4-1; D: .; J: TRBJ1-4; size: .; CDR3: CASSLRRGNRENEKLFF; DNA: TGCGCCAGCAGCCTACGAAGGGGGAACAGGGAGAATGAAAAACTGTTTTTT
V: TRBV19; D: TRBD2; J: TRBJ2-2; size: .; CDR3: CASSPLAGVTGELFF; DNA: TGTGCCAGTAGCCCCCTAGCGGGAGTAACCGGGGAGCTGTTTTTT
V: TRBV5-4; D: .; J: TRBJ1-2; size: .; CDR3: CASSLLASYGYTF; DNA: TGTGCCAGCAGCTTATTAGCGTCCTATGGCTACACCTTC
V: TRBV27; D: .; J: TRBJ1-5; size: .; CDR3: CASSLRGGRIPQPQHF; DNA: TGTGCCAGCAGTTTAAGGGGTGGACGGATTCCTCAGCCCCAGCATTTT
V: TRBV21-1; D: .; J: TRBJ2-5; size: .; CDR3: CASITYSPVEFLSETQYF; DNA: TGTGCCAGCATCACTTACTCCCCGGTTGAGTTCTTGTCGGAGACCCAGTACTTC
V: TRBV11-2; D: .; J: TRBJ2-3; size: few; CDR3: CASSLSRGTDTQYF; DNA: TGTGCCAGCAGCTTATCCCGGGGCACAGATACGCAGTATTTT
V: TRBV10-3; D: TRBD2; J: TRBJ2-3; size: .; CDR3: CAISQQGGRPDTQYF; DNA: TGTGCCATCAGCCAGCAGGGCGGGAGGCCAGATACGCAGTATTTT
V: TRBV5-1; D: .; J: TRBJ2-2; size: .; CDR3: CASSFRNTGELFF; DNA: TGCGCCAGCAGCTTTAGGAACACCGGGGAGCTGTTTTTT
V: TRBV7-6; D: TRBD1; J: TRBJ1-3; size: few; CDR3: CASSPRQGSSGNTIYF; DNA: TGTGCCAGCAGCCCTCGACAGGGAAGCTCCGGAAACACCATATATTTT
V: TRBV7-2; D: .; J: TRBJ1-2; size: .; CDR3: CASSLEFRGWDYGYTF; DNA: TGTGCCAGCAGCTTAGAGTTCAGGGGTTGGGACTATGGCTACACCTTC
V: TRBV4-1; D: .; J: TRBJ2-1; size: many; CDR3: CASTWGAGVSYNEQFF; DNA: TGCGCCAGCACTTGGGGGGCGGGAGTTTCCTACAATGAGCAGTTCTTC
V: TRBV7-9; D: TRBD1; J: TRBJ1-1; size: once; CDR3: CASSLEGAVTEAFF; DNA: TGTGCCAGCAGCTTAGAGGGGGCTGTCACTGAAGCTTTCTTT
V: TRBV24-1; D: TRBD2; J: TRBJ2-2; size: .; CDR3: CATSDGGASGRTGELFF; DNA: TGTGCCACCAGTGATGGGGGGGCTAGCGGGAGGACCGGGGAGCTGTTTTTT
V: TRBV6-5; D: TRBD2; J: TRBJ2-1; size: .; CDR3: CASKAGGRNEQFF; DNA: TGTGCCAGCAAAGCGGGGGGGCGCAATGAGCAGTTCTTC
V: TRBV5-5; D: TRBD1; J: TRBJ2-7; size: .; CDR3: CASSWGAGQGAYEQYF; DNA: TGTGCCAGCAGTTGGGGAGCTGGACAGGGGGCCTACGAGCAGTACTTC
V: TRBV5-4; D: .; J: TRBJ2-7; size: .; CDR3: CASSSEVGYEQYF; DNA: TGTGCCAGCAGCTCGGAGGTTGGCTACGAGCAGTACTTC
V: TRBV9; D: .; J: TRBJ1-6; size: .; CDR3: CASSVDGDRNSPLHF; DNA: TGTGCCAGCAGCGTAGACGGAGATCGAAATTCACCCCTCCACTTT
V: TRBV15; D: TRBD2; J: TRBJ2-1; size: .; CDR3: CATSRSEAGGYHEQFF; DNA: TGTGCCACCAGCAGATCCGAGGCGGGGGGTTACCATGAGCAGTTCTTC
V: TRBV7-2; D: .; J: TRBJ1-2; size: .; CDR3: CASSLVIANYGYTF; DNA: TGTGCCAGCAGCTTAGTAATCGCGAACTATGGCTACACCTTC
V: TRBV5-1; D: TRBD1; J: TRBJ1-5; size: .; CDR3: CASRPTGGFTEPQHF; DNA: TGCGCCAGCAGACCGACAGGGGGCTTCACGGAGCCCCAGCATTTT
V: TRBV24-1; D: TRBD1; J: TRBJ2-3; size: .; CDR3: CATSDPGQGLDTQYF; DNA: TGTGCCACCAGTGACCCGGGACAGGGGTTAGATACGCAGTATTTT
V: TRBV30; D: TRBD2; J: TRBJ2-1; size: .; CDR3: CAWSDRTSGRLSSYNEQFF; DNA: TGTGCCTGGAGTGATAGGACTAGCGGGAGGCTGAGCTCCTACAATGAGCAGTTCTTC